The present entry profiles one TCR beta chain with its context. This specimen comes from a study of blood T cell repertoires in COVID-19. Study-level information: Some COVID-19 samples were acute and others convalescent; all came from the United States, Italy and Spain. T cells, B-cell-depleted T cells, or PBMCs supplied cDNA or gDNA.

Followed over time, Seattle patients had been enrolled while infection was active. The CDR3 sequence is 18 residues long. The germline CDR1 and CDR2 sequences are KGHSH and LQKENI. Trimming removed 2 bases from V and 0 bases from J; junction bases left unmatched: 4. Original methodology: Amplifying reference gene primers gave estimates of nucleated cell counts. This table comes from immunoSEQ multiplex PCR, and its TCRdb copy is limited to in-frame clones, with some not included. The V and J calls and clone size were taken over from that table, and D and trimming were inferred from the DNA. The table records roughly 180,000 clones, around 81% of them present only once.

The specimen sequenced was peripheral blood. The sequence came from a woman aged 40-49 years with COVID-19, enrolled during active disease. This chain connects TRBV18 to TRBJ2-6; TRBD1 agrees at 10 bases. The CDR3 coding sequence is TGTGCCAGCTCACCAAGGGACAGGGGTCGCTCTGGGGCCAACGTCCTGACTTTC. This translates into CASSPRDRGRSGANVLTF. Full variable domain (rest looked up from reference TRBV18 and TRBJ2-6): NAGVMQNPRHLVRRRGQEARLRCSPMKGHSHVYWYRQLPEEGLKFMVYLQKENIIDESGMPKERFSAEFPKEGPSILRIQQVVRGDSAAYFCASSPRDRGRSGANVLTFGAGSRLTVL.